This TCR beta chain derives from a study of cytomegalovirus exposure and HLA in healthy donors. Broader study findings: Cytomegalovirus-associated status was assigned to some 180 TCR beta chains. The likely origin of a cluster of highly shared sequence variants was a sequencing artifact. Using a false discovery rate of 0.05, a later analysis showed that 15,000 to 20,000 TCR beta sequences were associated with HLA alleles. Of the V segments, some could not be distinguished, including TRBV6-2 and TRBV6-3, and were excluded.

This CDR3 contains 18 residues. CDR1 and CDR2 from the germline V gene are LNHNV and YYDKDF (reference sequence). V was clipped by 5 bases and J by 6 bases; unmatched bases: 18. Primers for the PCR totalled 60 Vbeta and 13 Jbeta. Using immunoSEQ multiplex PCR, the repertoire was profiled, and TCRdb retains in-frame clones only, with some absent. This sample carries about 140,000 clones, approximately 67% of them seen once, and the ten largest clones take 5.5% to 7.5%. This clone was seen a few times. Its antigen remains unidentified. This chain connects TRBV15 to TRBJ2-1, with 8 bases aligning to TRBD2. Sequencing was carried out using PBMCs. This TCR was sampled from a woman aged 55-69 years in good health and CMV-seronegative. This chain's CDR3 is CATSPTVRLAGATNEQFF. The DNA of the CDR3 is TGTGCCACCAGCCCTACCGTACGCCTAGCGGGCGCGACCAATGAGCAGTTCTTC.